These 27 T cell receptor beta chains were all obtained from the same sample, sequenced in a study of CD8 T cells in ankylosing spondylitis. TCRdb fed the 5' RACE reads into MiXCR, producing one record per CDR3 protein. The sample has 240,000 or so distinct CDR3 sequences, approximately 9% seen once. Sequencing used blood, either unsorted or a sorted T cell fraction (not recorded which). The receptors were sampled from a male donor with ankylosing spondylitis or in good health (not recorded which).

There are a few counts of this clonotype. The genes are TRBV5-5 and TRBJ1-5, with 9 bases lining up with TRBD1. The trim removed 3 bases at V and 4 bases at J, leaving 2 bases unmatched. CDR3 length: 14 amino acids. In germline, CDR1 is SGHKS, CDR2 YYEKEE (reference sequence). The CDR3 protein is CASSWGTGNQPQHF. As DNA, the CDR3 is TGTGCCAGCAGCTGGGGGACAGGGAATCAGCCCCAGCATTTT.

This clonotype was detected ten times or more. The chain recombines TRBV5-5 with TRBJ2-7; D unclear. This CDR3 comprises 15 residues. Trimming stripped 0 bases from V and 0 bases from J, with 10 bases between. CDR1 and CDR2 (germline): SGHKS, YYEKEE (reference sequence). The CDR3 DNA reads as TGTGCCAGCAGCTTGGCGGCTTCCTCCTCCTACGAGCAGTACTTC. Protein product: CASSLAASSSYEQYF.

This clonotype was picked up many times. In nucleotides, the CDR3 is TGTGCCAGCAGCTTGCGACAGGGGGCTCGAGAGACCCAGTACTTC. It specifies CASSLRQGARETQYF. The chain carries TRBV5-6 and TRBJ2-5; TRBD1 aligns across 10 bases. The J segment lost 4 bases and the V segment lost 1 base, leaving 4 bases of the junction unmatched. The CDR3 totals 15 residues. The germline gives CDR1 SGHDT, CDR2 YYEEEE.

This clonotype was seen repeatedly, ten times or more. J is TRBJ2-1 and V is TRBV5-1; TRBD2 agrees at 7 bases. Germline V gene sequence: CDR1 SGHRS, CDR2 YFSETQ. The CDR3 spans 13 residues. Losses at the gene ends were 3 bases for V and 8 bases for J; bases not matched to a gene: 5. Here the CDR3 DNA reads TGCGCCAGCAGCTACAGCGGGACCTATGAGCAGTTCTTC. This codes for CASSYSGTYEQFF.

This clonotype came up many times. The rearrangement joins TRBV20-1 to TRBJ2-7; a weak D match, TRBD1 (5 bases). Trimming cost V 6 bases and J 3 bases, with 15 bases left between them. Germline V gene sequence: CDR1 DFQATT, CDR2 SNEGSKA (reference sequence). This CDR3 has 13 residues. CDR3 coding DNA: TGCAGTGCCAGGGCCAAGGTTTACTACGAGCAGTACTTC. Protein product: CSARAKVYYEQYF.

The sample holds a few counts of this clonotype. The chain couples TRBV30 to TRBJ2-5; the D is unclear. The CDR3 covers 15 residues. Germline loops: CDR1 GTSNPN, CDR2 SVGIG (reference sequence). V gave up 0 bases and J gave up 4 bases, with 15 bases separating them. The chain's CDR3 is CAWSVGQRTGETQYF. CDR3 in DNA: TGTGCCTGGAGTGTAGGGCAGCGTACCGGAGAGACCCAGTACTTC.

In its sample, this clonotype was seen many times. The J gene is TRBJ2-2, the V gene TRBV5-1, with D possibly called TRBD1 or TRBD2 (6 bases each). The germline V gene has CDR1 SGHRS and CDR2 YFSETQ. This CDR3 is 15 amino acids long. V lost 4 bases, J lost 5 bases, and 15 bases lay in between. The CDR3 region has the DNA TGCGCCAGCAGCCACAGGGAGGTTGGAACCGGGGAGCTGTTTTTT. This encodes CASSHREVGTGELFF.

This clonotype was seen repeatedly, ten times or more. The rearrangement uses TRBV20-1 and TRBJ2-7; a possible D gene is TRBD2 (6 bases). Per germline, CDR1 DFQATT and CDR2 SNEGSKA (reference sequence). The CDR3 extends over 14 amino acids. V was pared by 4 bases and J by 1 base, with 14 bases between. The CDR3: CSAMEVRGSYEQYF. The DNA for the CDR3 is TGCAGTGCTATGGAAGTGCGGGGTTCCTACGAGCAGTACTTC.

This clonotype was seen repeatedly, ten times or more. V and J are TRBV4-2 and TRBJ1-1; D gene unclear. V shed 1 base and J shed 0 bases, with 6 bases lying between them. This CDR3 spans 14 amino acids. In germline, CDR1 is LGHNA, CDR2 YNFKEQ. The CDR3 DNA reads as TGTGCCAGCAGCCAAGGCCTTATGAACACTGAAGCTTTCTTT. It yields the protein CASSQGLMNTEAFF.

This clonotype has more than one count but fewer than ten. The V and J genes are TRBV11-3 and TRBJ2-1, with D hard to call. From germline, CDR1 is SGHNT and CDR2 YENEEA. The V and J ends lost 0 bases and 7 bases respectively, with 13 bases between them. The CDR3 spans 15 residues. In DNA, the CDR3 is TGTGCCAGCAGCTTAGATCAAGGACCCACAAATGAGCAGTTCTTC. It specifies CASSLDQGPTNEQFF.

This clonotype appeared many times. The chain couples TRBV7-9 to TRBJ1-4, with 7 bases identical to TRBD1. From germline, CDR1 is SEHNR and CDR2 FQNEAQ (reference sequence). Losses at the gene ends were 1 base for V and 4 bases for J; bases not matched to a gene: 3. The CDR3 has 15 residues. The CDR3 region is CASSLVGQFNEKLFF. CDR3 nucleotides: TGTGCCAGCAGCTTAGTGGGACAGTTTAATGAAAAACTGTTTTTT.

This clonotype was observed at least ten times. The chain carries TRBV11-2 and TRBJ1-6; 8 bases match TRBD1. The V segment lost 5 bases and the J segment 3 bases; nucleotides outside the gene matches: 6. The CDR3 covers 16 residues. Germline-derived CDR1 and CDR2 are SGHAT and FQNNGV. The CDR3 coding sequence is TGTGCCAGCAGCAGGACAGGGAGAGGCTATAATTCACCCCTCCACTTT. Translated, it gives CASSRTGRGYNSPLHF.

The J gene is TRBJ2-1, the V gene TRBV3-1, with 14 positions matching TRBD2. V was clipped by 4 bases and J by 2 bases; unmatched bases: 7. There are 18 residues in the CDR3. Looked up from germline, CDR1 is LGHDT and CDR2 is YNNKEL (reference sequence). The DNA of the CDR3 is TGTGCCAGCAGCCCGGGGACTAGCGGGGGCCACCCCTACAATGAGCAGTTCTTC. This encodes CASSPGTSGGHPYNEQFF.

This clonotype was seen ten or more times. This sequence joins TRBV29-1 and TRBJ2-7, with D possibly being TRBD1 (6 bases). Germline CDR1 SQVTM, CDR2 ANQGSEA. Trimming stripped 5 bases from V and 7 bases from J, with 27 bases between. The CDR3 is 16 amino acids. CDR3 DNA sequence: TGCAGCGTTTCAGGGGTTCAACCCCTAACCTCGAAGGAGCAGTACTTC. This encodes CSVSGVQPLTSKEQYF.

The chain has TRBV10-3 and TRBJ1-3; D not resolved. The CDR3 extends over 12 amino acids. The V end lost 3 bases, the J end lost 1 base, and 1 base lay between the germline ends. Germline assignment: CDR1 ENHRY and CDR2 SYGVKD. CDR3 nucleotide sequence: TGTGCCATCAGTGAATCTGGAAACACCATATATTTT. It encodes CAISESGNTIYF.

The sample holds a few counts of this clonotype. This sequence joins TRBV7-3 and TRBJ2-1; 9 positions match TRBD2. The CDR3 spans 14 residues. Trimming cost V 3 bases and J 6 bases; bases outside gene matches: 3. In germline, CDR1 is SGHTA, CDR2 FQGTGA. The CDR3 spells CASSFGTSSNEQFF. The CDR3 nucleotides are TGTGCCAGCAGCTTCGGGACTAGCTCCAATGAGCAGTTCTTC. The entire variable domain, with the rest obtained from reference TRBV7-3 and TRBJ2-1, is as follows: GAGVSQTPSNKVTEKGKYVELRCDPISGHTALYWYRQSLGQGPEFLIYFQGTGAADDSGLPNDRFFAVRPEGSVSTLKIQRTERGDSAVYLCASSFGTSSNEQFFGPGTRLTVL.

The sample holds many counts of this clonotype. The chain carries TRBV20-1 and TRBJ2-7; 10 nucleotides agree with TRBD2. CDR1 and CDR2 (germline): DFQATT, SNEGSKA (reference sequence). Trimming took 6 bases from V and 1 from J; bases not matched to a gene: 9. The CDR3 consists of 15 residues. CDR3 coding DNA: TGCAGTGCAATCGGACTAGCGGATCCTTCCTACGAGCAGTACTTC. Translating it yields CSAIGLADPSYEQYF.

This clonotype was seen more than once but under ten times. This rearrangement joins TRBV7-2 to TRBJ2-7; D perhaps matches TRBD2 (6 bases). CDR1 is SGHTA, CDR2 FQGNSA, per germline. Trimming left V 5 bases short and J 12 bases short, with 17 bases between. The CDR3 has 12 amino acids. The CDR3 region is CASSRGKSGVYF. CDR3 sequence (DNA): TGTGCCAGCAGCAGGGGCAAGTCGGGAGTGTACTTC.

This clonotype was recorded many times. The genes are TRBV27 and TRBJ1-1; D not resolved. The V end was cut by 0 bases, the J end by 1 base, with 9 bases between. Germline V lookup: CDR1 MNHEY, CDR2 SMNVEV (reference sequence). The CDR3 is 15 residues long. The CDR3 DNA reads TGTGCCAGCAGTTTATCTCGAACGGGGAACACTGAAGCTTTCTTT. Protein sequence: CASSLSRTGNTEAFF.

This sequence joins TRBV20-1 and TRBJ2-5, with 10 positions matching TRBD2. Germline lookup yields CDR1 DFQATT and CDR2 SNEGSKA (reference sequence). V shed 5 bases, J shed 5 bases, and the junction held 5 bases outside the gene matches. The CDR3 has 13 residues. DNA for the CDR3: TGCAGTGCTGGCGATAGCGGGGGGGAGACCCAGTACTTC. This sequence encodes CSAGDSGGETQYF.

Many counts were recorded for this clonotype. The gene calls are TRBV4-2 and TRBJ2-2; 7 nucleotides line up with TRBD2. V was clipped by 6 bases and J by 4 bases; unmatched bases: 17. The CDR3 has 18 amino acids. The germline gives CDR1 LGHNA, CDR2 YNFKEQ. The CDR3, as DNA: TGTGCCAGCAGGGAACGAGGCCAGCGGGGATTAAGCACCGGGGAGCTGTTTTTT. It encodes CASRERGQRGLSTGELFF.

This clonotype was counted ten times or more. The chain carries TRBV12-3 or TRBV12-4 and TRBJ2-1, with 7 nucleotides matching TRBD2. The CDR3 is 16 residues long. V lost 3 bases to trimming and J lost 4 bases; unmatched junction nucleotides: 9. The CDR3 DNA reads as TGTGCCAGCAGTTTCGGGTGGGGGGGTCATTACAATGAGCAGTTCTTC. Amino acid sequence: CASSFGWGGHYNEQFF.

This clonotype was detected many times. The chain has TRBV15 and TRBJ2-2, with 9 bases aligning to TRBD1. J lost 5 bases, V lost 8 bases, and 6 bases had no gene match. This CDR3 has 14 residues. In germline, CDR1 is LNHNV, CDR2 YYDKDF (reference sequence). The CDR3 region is CATAGQGRTGELFF. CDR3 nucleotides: TGTGCCACCGCCGGACAGGGGAGAACCGGGGAGCTGTTTTTT.

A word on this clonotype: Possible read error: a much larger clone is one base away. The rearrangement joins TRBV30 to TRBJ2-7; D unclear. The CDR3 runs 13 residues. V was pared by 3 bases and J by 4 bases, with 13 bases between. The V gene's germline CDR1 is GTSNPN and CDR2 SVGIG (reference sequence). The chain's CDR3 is CAWSIGGLYEQYF. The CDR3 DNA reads TGTGCCTGGAGCATCGGCGGTTTGTACGAGCAGTACTTC.

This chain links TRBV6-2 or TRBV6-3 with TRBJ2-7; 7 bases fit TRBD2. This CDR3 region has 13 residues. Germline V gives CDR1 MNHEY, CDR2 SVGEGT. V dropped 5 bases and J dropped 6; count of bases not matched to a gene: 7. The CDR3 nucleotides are TGTGCCAGCAGTGCCCAGACTAGCCTCGAGCAGTACTTC. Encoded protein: CASSAQTSLEQYF.

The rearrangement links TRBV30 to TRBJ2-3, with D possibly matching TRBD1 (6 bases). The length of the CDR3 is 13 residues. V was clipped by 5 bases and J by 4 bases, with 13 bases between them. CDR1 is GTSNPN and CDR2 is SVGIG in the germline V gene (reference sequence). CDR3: CAWEIGGADTQYF. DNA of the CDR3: TGTGCCTGGGAAATAGGGGGAGCAGATACGCAGTATTTT. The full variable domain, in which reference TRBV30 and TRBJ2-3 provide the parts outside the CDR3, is SQTIHQWPATLVQPVGSPLSLECTVEGTSNPNLYWYRQAAGRGLQLLFYSVGIGQISSEVPQNLSASRPQDRQFILSSKKLLLSDSGFYLCAWEIGGADTQYFGPGTRLTVL.

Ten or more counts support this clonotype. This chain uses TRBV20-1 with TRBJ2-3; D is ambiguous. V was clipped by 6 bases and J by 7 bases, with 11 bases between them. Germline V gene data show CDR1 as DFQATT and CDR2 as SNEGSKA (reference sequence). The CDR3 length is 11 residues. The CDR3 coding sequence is TGCAGTGCAAGACAAAAGCATACGCAGTATTTT. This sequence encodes CSARQKHTQYF.